The present TCR beta chain was sequenced within a study of blood T cell repertoires in COVID-19. The participants were between 18 and 89 years old and came from under 25 US areas. With 0 bases removed from V and 0 bases from J, the gap between germline ends came to 12 bases. Germline loops: CDR1 MNHEY, CDR2 SMNVEV (reference sequence). The CDR3 length is 16 residues. Clones were sequenced by immunoSEQ multiplex PCR, and TCRdb holds only the in-frame ones, with some missing. The sample records approximately 300,000 clones, approximately 86% being singletons. The sequence came from a woman younger than 35 who had recovered from COVID-19. Sample: PBMCs or T cells enriched from blood (not recorded which). V usage is TRBV27 and J usage is TRBJ2-7; maybe TRBD1 (6 bases). The CDR3 sequence: CASSLSRTVSSYEQYF. DNA for the CDR3: TGTGCCAGCAGTTTATCTCGGACAGTGAGCTCCTACGAGCAGTACTTC.